This entry lists 10 T cell receptor beta chains sequenced from one sample in a study of tumor-infiltrating lymphocytes in localized non-small cell lung cancer. TCRdb's table, derived via immunoSEQ multiplex PCR, lists solely in-frame clones and lacks some. The profile shows some 15,000 clones, more than 80% of them singletons. The sequencing sample was made of lung tumor tissue. The receptors derive from a human donor with non-small cell lung cancer.

The chain links TRBV4-1 to TRBJ2-3, with D maybe TRBD2 (5 bases). V was pared by 3 bases and J by 1 base, with 14 bases between. The CDR3 runs to 16 residues. Looked up from germline, CDR1 is MGHRA and CDR2 is YSYEKL. The DNA of the CDR3 is TGCGCCAGCAGCCATTTTGGACGGGAAGGCACAGATACGCAGTATTTT. Its protein is CASSHFGREGTDTQYF.

This clone has just a few counts. The chain combines TRBV30 with TRBJ2-3; 9 nucleotides match TRBD2. The CDR3 loop spans 14 amino acids. The junction had 2 bases not matched to a gene; V was cut back by 0 bases and J by 4 bases. Germline values: CDR1 GTSNPN, CDR2 SVGIG (reference sequence). CDR3 region: CAWSVGLASDTQYF. CDR3 nucleotide sequence: TGTGCCTGGAGTGTGGGACTAGCCTCAGATACGCAGTATTTT.

In its sample, this clone was seen a few times. The J gene is TRBJ1-4, the V gene TRBV4-2, with 9 bases that match TRBD1. Unmatched junction bases numbered 14, after V lost 2 bases and J lost 7 bases. Germline V gives CDR1 LGHNA, CDR2 YNFKEQ. This CDR3 is 18 amino acids long. The CDR3: CASSQLSPGQGRAEKLFF. CDR3 in DNA: TGTGCCAGCAGCCAACTATCTCCGGGACAGGGTCGCGCTGAAAAACTGTTTTTT.

The CDR3 nucleotides are TGTGCCACCAGCAGAGGAGGGACCCAAAAACTAAGACCCTATGGCTACACCTTC. It yields the protein CATSRGGTQKLRPYGYTF. This chain links TRBV15 with TRBJ1-2; perhaps TRBD1 as D (5 bases). Deletions cut 1 base from V and 4 bases from J, with 22 bases between. The CDR3 consists of 18 residues. Germline V gives CDR1 LNHNV, CDR2 YYDKDF (reference sequence).

The chain joins TRBV10-2 to TRBJ2-3, with D possibly matching TRBD2 (5 bases). This CDR3 region has 16 residues. CDR1 WSHSY and CDR2 SAAADI come from the germline V gene. Trimming shortened V by 6 bases and J by 1 base, and 17 bases separated the two germline ends. The CDR3 nucleotides are TGCGCCAGCAGAAACGGGCCAAACGGGGGCACAGATACGCAGTATTTT. Translation: CASRNGPNGGTDTQYF.

The chain recombines TRBV29-1 with TRBJ2-2; D may correspond to TRBD1 or TRBD2 (5 bases each). V was shortened by 7 bases and J by 2 bases, with 8 bases between the two germline ends. CDR3 length equals 12 residues. Per germline, CDR1 SQVTM and CDR2 ANQGSEA. The CDR3 sequence is CSGGRNTGELFF. The CDR3 DNA reads TGCAGCGGGGGGAGAAACACCGGGGAGCTGTTTTTT.

This clone was seen only once. The chain couples TRBV5-4 to TRBJ2-5; no clear D. Trimming took 4 bases from V and 0 from J, leaving 13 bases between them. Germline lookup yields CDR1 SGHNT and CDR2 YYREEE (reference sequence). The CDR3 sequence is 15 residues long. For the CDR3, the DNA is TGTGCCAGCAGCCCGAGGTTTACTAACCAAGAGACCCAGTACTTC. Amino acids: CASSPRFTNQETQYF.

A single count supports this clone. The chain carries TRBV28 and TRBJ2-7; 10 bases are a match to TRBD1. Germline V gene data show CDR1 as MDHEN and CDR2 as SYDVKM. V dropped 4 bases and J dropped 1; count of bases not matched to a gene: 10. The CDR3 runs 17 residues. The CDR3 DNA is TGTGCCAGCAGTTCCGGACAGGGGGTCGTTCTTTCCTACGAGCAGTACTTC. It yields the protein CASSSGQGVVLSYEQYF.

The chain has TRBV5-1 and TRBJ2-5; TRBD1 agrees at 8 bases. Per the germline V gene, CDR1 is SGHRS and CDR2 is YFSETQ. The CDR3 has 15 amino acids. J lost 1 base, V lost 4 bases, and 6 bases had no gene match. As DNA, the CDR3 is TGCGCCAGCAGCCTGACAGGGGTTGTCCAAGAGACCCAGTACTTC. Amino acid sequence: CASSLTGVVQETQYF.

V is TRBV19 and J is TRBJ1-5, with D possibly TRBD1 on 5 matching bases. CDR1 and CDR2 (germline): LNHDA, SQIVND (reference sequence). The length of the CDR3 is 13 residues. Deletions cut 3 bases from V and 6 bases from J, with 9 bases between. The CDR3, as DNA: TGTGCCAGTAGTATCGGGGACGTTCAGCCCCAGCATTTT. It codes for CASSIGDVQPQHF.